The 9 T cell receptor beta chains below were found in one sample sequenced in a study of T cells in tuberculosis. Libraries were prepared by immunoSEQ multiplex PCR; TCRdb keeps only in-frame clonotypes and omits some of them. This sample has some 30,000 clones, with 92% found just once. The sample's time point: new active TB diagnosis, blood taken before or within 7 days of starting treatment. Material: PBMCs, obtained at tuberculosis diagnosis. Source of these receptors: an adult with tuberculosis.

V and J are TRBV13 and TRBJ2-2; TRBD1 agrees at 8 bases. This CDR3 comprises 16 residues. Germline CDR1 PRHDT, CDR2 FYEKMQ (reference sequence). V lost 6 bases, J lost 5 bases, and 11 bases stayed unmatched. The DNA of the CDR3 is TGTGCCAGCAGTTTCGCCCGGGACAGGCCGACCGGGGAGCTGTTTTTT. Its protein product is CASSFARDRPTGELFF.

The rearrangement joins TRBV30 to TRBJ2-7; 9 bases map to TRBD2. This CDR3 is 15 amino acids long. The J segment lost 6 bases and the V segment lost 3 bases, leaving 12 bases of the junction unmatched. CDR1 and CDR2 from the germline V gene are GTSNPN and SVGIG (reference sequence). The CDR3 spells CAWSWEAGGPSEQYF. The CDR3 region has the DNA TGTGCCTGGAGCTGGGAGGCGGGGGGGCCCTCCGAGCAGTACTTC.

The V call is TRBV5-6, the J call TRBJ2-7; 10 nucleotides line up with TRBD2. V was pared by 3 bases and J by 5 bases, with 2 bases of the junction left unmatched. The CDR3 is 13 residues long. Germline V gene lookup returns CDR1 SGHDT and CDR2 YYEEEE. The CDR3 DNA sequence: TGTGCCAGCAGCTCACTAGCGGGAAACGAGCAGTACTTC. Its protein product is CASSSLAGNEQYF.

The chain employs TRBV15 and TRBJ1-1; D is ambiguous. CDR1 and CDR2 (germline): LNHNV, YYDKDF (reference sequence). V gave up 5 bases and J gave up 4 bases, with 14 bases separating them. CDR3 length: 14 amino acids. The CDR3 protein is CATSAPTRATEAFF. In DNA, the CDR3 is TGTGCCACCAGCGCTCCAACCCGAGCCACTGAAGCTTTCTTT. The variable domain in full, with the rest retrieved from reference TRBV15 and TRBJ1-1, is DAMVIQNPRYQVTQFGKPVTLSCSQTLNHNVMYWYQQKSSQAPKLLFHYYDKDFNNEADTPDNFQSRRPNTSFCFLDIRSPGLGDTAMYLCATSAPTRATEAFFGQGTRLTVV.

The chain joins TRBV19 to TRBJ1-2; TRBD1 matches at 8 bases. The J segment lost 3 bases and the V segment lost 7 bases, leaving 4 bases of the junction unmatched. The CDR3 runs to 13 residues. Germline V gene lookup returns CDR1 LNHDA and CDR2 SQIVND (reference sequence). The CDR3 loop is CASNLQGDYGYTF. The CDR3 coding sequence is TGTGCCAGTAACCTACAGGGGGACTATGGCTACACCTTC.

The V and J genes are TRBV18 and TRBJ2-7; D remains unclear. V lost 4 bases, J lost 5 bases, and 18 bases lay in between. The CDR3 length is 15 residues. The germline CDR1 and CDR2 sequences are KGHSH and LQKENI. The CDR3 loop is CASSLLSRGHNEQYF. The CDR3 DNA sequence: TGTGCCAGCTCACTACTGTCGCGTGGGCATAACGAGCAGTACTTC.

The chain links TRBV6-1 to TRBJ2-7, with 7 bases identical to TRBD2. The CDR3 consists of 17 residues. Per the germline V gene, CDR1 is MNHNS and CDR2 is SASEGT. V dropped 2 bases and J dropped 0; count of bases not matched to a gene: 10. In DNA form, the CDR3 reads TGTGCCAGCAGTGAACCCATGGAGGGAGGGCCCTCCTACGAGCAGTACTTC. As protein: CASSEPMEGGPSYEQYF.

The gene calls are TRBV4-1 and TRBJ2-7; possible D gene TRBD2, 6 bases. Trimming removed 4 bases from V and 3 bases from J, with 13 bases in between. CDR1 and CDR2 (germline): MGHRA, YSYEKL. The CDR3 runs 14 residues. The CDR3 loop reads CASSLEGSNYEQYF. In nucleotides, the CDR3 is TGCGCCAGCAGCCTGGAGGGGTCCAACTACGAGCAGTACTTC.

The DNA for the CDR3 is TGTGCCAGCAGACCCGACAGGGGGCAATTCGGGGAGCTGTTTTTT. Translation gives CASRPDRGQFGELFF. This chain connects TRBV9 to TRBJ2-2; 10 nucleotides agree with TRBD1. Germline values: CDR1 SGDLS, CDR2 YYNGEE. The CDR3 loop spans 15 amino acids. With 5 bases clipped from V and 7 bases from J, the junction kept 8 bases outside the gene matches.